The rows below give T cell receptor beta chains drawn from one sample of a study of Ad26.COV2.S vaccination and SARS-CoV-2 variants. Libraries were prepared by immunoSEQ multiplex PCR; TCRdb keeps only in-frame clonotypes and omits some of them. The repertoire holds 300,000 to 400,000 clones, with around 81% as singletons. The source was peripheral blood, collected in a trial of Ad26.COV2.S vaccine versus placebo. Every receptor here comes from a person aged 18-65 years who received the Ad26.COV2.S COVID-19 vaccine or a placebo. Both conserved end residues are part of each CDR3. The D gene is left open where the match is weak. Clone size is given for some rows only: seen once, a few or many times, or a class if the clone is expanded.

CDR3aa,CDR3nt,j_gene,d_gene,v_gene,abundance
CASSPLFLRNTEAFF,TGTGCCAGCAGTCCTCTTTTTTTGAGGAACACTGAAGCTTTCTTT,TRBJ1-1,NA,TRBV6-6,NA
CASSPLPPGAAKNIQYF,TGTGCCAGCAGCCCACTTCCCCCAGGGGCGGCCAAAAACATTCAGTACTTC,TRBJ2-4,NA,TRBV9,NA
CATSRAGGTNEKLFF,TGTGCCACCAGCAGAGCAGGGGGGACAAATGAAAAACTGTTTTTT,TRBJ1-4,TRBD1,TRBV15,NA
CASSLSRGTFSGNTIYF,TGCGCCAGCAGCTTGTCTCGGGGTACCTTCTCTGGAAACACCATATATTTT,TRBJ1-3,NA,TRBV5-1,once
CASSLGYEQYF,TGTGCCAGCTCACTGGGCTACGAGCAGTACTTC,TRBJ2-7,NA,TRBV18,NA
CASSRTGEQPQHF,TGTGCCAGCAGTCGGACAGGGGAACAGCCCCAGCATTTT,TRBJ1-5,TRBD1,TRBV27,NA
CASSLEGPGAHNSPLHF,TGTGCCAGCAGCTTAGAAGGGCCTGGGGCTCACAATTCACCCCTCCACTTT,TRBJ1-6,NA,TRBV7-2,NA
CASSHGGAVSYNEQFF,TGTGCCAGCAGCCACGGGGGGGCCGTCTCCTACAATGAGCAGTTCTTC,TRBJ2-1,TRBD2,TRBV5-4,many
CASSYSRMENNEQFF,TGTGCCAGCAGTTACTCGAGGATGGAGAACAATGAGCAGTTCTTC,TRBJ2-1,NA,TRBV6-5,few
CASTYRTGGMGTEAFF,TGTGCCAGTACGTACAGGACAGGGGGTATGGGTACTGAAGCTTTCTTT,TRBJ1-1,TRBD1,TRBV28,NA
CASSSGTPPDTQYF,TGTGCCAGCAGTTCCGGGACCCCGCCAGATACGCAGTATTTT,TRBJ2-3,NA,TRBV7-3,NA
CASSASYEQYF,TGCGCCAGCAGCGCCTCCTACGAGCAGTACTTC,TRBJ2-7,NA,TRBV5-1,NA
CASSPFRGGTEAFF,TGTGCCAGCAGTCCTTTCCGCGGGGGCACTGAAGCTTTCTTT,TRBJ1-1,NA,TRBV7-2,once
CASSQTGTESYTF,TGTGCCAGCAGCCAAACCGGGACAGAGAGCTACACCTTC,TRBJ1-2,TRBD1,TRBV3-1/TRBV3-2,NA
CASRLYGTPSTKNEKLFF,TGTGCAAGTCGCTTGTATGGGACACCGTCGACGAAGAATGAAAAACTGTTTTTT,TRBJ1-4,NA,TRBV12-2,NA
CASSLNRGREETQYF,TGCGCCAGCAGCCTCAACAGGGGGCGTGAGGAGACCCAGTACTTC,TRBJ2-5,TRBD1,TRBV5-1,NA
CASSSRDRGSYNSPLHF,TGTGCCAGCAGCTCCCGGGACAGGGGCTCCTATAATTCACCCCTCCACTTT,TRBJ1-6,TRBD1,TRBV9,NA
CASGLVGLSYEQYF,TGTGCTAGTGGTTTGGTAGGCCTTTCCTACGAGCAGTACTTC,TRBJ2-7,NA,TRBV12-5,NA
CASSIAPGEQYF,TGTGCCAGTAGTATAGCCCCTGGCGAGCAGTACTTC,TRBJ2-7,NA,TRBV19,NA
CASTLNTGGAKNIQYF,TGCGCCAGCACCTTGAATACAGGGGGGGCCAAAAACATTCAGTACTTC,TRBJ2-4,TRBD1,TRBV10-2,NA
CASRESSYNEQFF,TGCGCCAGCAGGGAGAGCTCCTACAATGAGCAGTTCTTC,TRBJ2-1,NA,TRBV5-1,NA
CASSKFRGYGYTF,TGTGCCAGCAGCAAATTTCGGGGTTACGGCTACACCTTC,TRBJ1-2,NA,TRBV5-6,few
CSATYTGELFF,TGCAGTGCTACATACACCGGGGAGCTGTTTTTT,TRBJ2-2,NA,TRBV20-1,NA
CASSFNGDEQYF,TGTGCCAGCAGCTTTAACGGGGATGAGCAGTACTTC,TRBJ2-7,NA,TRBV5-6,few
CASSNRGNNQPQHF,TGTGCCAGCAGTAACAGGGGAAACAATCAGCCCCAGCATTTT,TRBJ1-5,TRBD1,TRBV2,NA
CAWSRDSSGNTIYF,TGTGCCTGGAGTCGGGACAGCTCTGGAAACACCATATATTTT,TRBJ1-3,TRBD1,TRBV30,NA
CASSPRDGGNTIYF,TGTGCCAGCAGCCCCCGGGACGGTGGAAACACCATATATTTT,TRBJ1-3,NA,TRBV7-3,NA
CASSPGSPLHF,TGTGCCAGCAGCCCCGGGTCACCCCTCCACTTT,TRBJ1-6,NA,TRBV11-2,NA
CASEGRGAYGYTF,TGTGCCAGCGAGGGTAGGGGAGCCTATGGCTACACCTTC,TRBJ1-2,NA,TRBV2,NA
CASSVVPGGELFF,TGTGCCAGCAGCGTAGTTCCAGGCGGGGAGCTGTTTTTT,TRBJ2-2,NA,TRBV9,NA
CASSQVGSGPGELFF,TGTGCCAGCAGCCAAGTCGGTAGCGGGCCCGGGGAGCTGTTTTTT,TRBJ2-2,TRBD2,TRBV3-1/TRBV3-2,NA
CSVEGSTDTQYF,TGCAGCGTTGAGGGTTCCACAGATACGCAGTATTTT,TRBJ2-3,NA,TRBV29-1,NA
CASSPSGRGNTEAFF,TGCGCCAGCAGCCCTTCGGGGCGCGGGAACACTGAAGCTTTCTTT,TRBJ1-1,NA,TRBV5-1,NA
CASSYGRMRSYNSPLHF,TGTGCCAGCAGTTACGGACGGATGAGGTCCTATAATTCACCCCTCCACTTT,TRBJ1-6,NA,TRBV27,few
CASNKDRAGGTEAFF,TGCGCCAGCAACAAGGACAGGGCGGGAGGGACTGAAGCTTTCTTT,TRBJ1-1,TRBD1,TRBV5-1,NA
CASSQWAGGGTEAFF,TGCGCCAGCAGCCAGTGGGCAGGCGGGGGCACTGAAGCTTTCTTT,TRBJ1-1,NA,TRBV4-1,NA
CASSLLAGEDTGELFF,TGCGCCAGCAGCTTGCTAGCGGGGGAGGACACCGGGGAGCTGTTTTTT,TRBJ2-2,TRBD2,TRBV5-1,NA
CASSYATATNEKLFF,TGTGCCAGCAGTTACGCAACGGCAACTAATGAAAAACTGTTTTTT,TRBJ1-4,NA,TRBV6-2/TRBV6-3,NA
CASSQDRGHQPQHF,TGTGCCAGCAGCCAGGACAGGGGGCATCAGCCCCAGCATTTT,TRBJ1-5,TRBD1,TRBV4-2,NA
CASSPLQGGSVNTEAFF,TGTGCCAGCTCACCACTACAGGGGGGTAGCGTGAACACTGAAGCTTTCTTT,TRBJ1-1,TRBD1,TRBV18,NA
CASSSTIETGELFF,TGTGCCAGCAGTTCAACTATAGAAACCGGGGAGCTGTTTTTT,TRBJ2-2,NA,TRBV27,NA
CASSSVFLPGEKLFF,TGCGCCAGCAGCTCAGTATTTCTACCGGGGGAAAAACTGTTTTTT,TRBJ1-4,NA,TRBV5-1,once
CASRGRRGGVYSYEQYF,TGTGCCAGCAGGGGGCGGAGGGGTGGGGTATACTCCTACGAGCAGTACTTC,TRBJ2-7,NA,TRBV28,NA
CASSQGPGKQPQHF,TGCGCCAGCAGCCAAGGTCCCGGGAAACAGCCCCAGCATTTT,TRBJ1-5,NA,TRBV4-1,few
CASSLGGPNYGYTF,TGTGCCAGCAGTTTGGGCGGGCCTAACTATGGCTACACCTTC,TRBJ1-2,NA,TRBV6-5,NA
CASSVVGQGGEQYF,TGTGCCAGCAGCGTAGTGGGACAGGGGGGCGAGCAGTACTTC,TRBJ2-7,TRBD1,TRBV9,NA
CASSLIPGTGSYEQYF,TGTGCCAGCAGCCTCATTCCGGGGACAGGTTCCTACGAGCAGTACTTC,TRBJ2-7,TRBD1,TRBV5-5,NA
CASSFLQGREQYF,TGTGCCAGCAGTTTTTTACAGGGCCGCGAGCAGTACTTC,TRBJ2-7,NA,TRBV12-3/TRBV12-4,NA
CASSLAGGSSDTQYF,TGTGCCAGCAGCCTAGCGGGGGGGTCGTCAGATACGCAGTATTTT,TRBJ2-3,TRBD2,TRBV7-3,NA
CASSPTGTREETQYF,TGTGCCAGCAGCCCGACCGGGACTAGAGAAGAGACCCAGTACTTC,TRBJ2-5,TRBD2,TRBV7-3,NA
CASSYRTGGNTEAFF,TGTGCCAGCAGCTACCGGACAGGGGGAAACACTGAAGCTTTCTTT,TRBJ1-1,TRBD1,TRBV5-4,NA
CASSLGQNNHYGYTF,TGCGCCAGCAGCCTCGGACAGAACAACCACTATGGCTACACCTTC,TRBJ1-2,NA,TRBV5-1,few
CASSPRSGSNTGELFF,TGCGCCAGCAGCCCCCGTAGCGGATCGAACACCGGGGAGCTGTTTTTT,TRBJ2-2,NA,TRBV5-1,NA